A selection of T cell receptor beta chains follows, all from one sample in a study of CD8 T cells in ankylosing spondylitis. TCRdb re-derived calls from the 5' RACE reads in MiXCR, one entry per CDR3 protein. The sample lists tens of thousands of distinct CDR3 sequences, approximately 16% occurring once. Sequencing input: blood. The receptors shown here come from a male donor with ankylosing spondylitis or in good health (not recorded which). The CDR3 runs from the conserved cysteine through the conserved F or W. The D gene is left open where the match is weak. Where a row states a size, it is once, few, many or the class of an expanded clone; other rows omit it.

D: -
size: -
J: TRBJ2-2
V: TRBV2
CDR3: CASSGGANTGELFF
DNA: TGTGCCAGCAGTGGAGGGGCGAACACCGGGGAGCTGTTTTTT

D: TRBD2
size: -
J: TRBJ2-3
V: TRBV5-5
CDR3: CASSPPPGGPSTDTQYF
DNA: TGTGCCAGCAGCCCCCCTCCGGGGGGACCTAGCACAGATACGCAGTATTTT

D: TRBD1
size: -
J: TRBJ1-1
V: TRBV4-3
CDR3: CASSNTGVTEAFF
DNA: TGCGCCAGCAGCAATACAGGGGTCACTGAAGCTTTCTTT

D: -
size: -
J: TRBJ2-6
V: TRBV6-2/TRBV6-3
CDR3: CASSYSDSSSGANVLTF
DNA: TGTGCCAGCAGTTACTCCGACAGTAGCTCTGGGGCCAACGTCCTGACTTTC

D: TRBD1
size: -
J: TRBJ1-5
V: TRBV7-3
CDR3: CASSRSGTGGILGQPQHF
DNA: TGTGCCAGCAGCCGGTCCGGGACAGGGGGCATCTTGGGGCAGCCCCAGCATTTT

D: -
size: many
J: TRBJ1-4
V: TRBV29-1
CDR3: CSVGGGEKLFF
DNA: TGCAGCGTGGGCGGAGGGGAAAAACTGTTTTTT

D: TRBD1
size: few
J: TRBJ1-1
V: TRBV7-9
CDR3: CASSSLRDRGTEAFF
DNA: TGTGCCAGCAGCTCGCTAAGGGACAGGGGAACTGAAGCTTTCTTT

D: TRBD1
size: -
J: TRBJ1-4
V: TRBV10-3
CDR3: CAISEGTGGKLFF
DNA: TGTGCCATCAGTGAGGGTACAGGGGGAAAACTGTTTTTT

D: -
size: many
J: TRBJ2-7
V: TRBV3-1
CDR3: CASSQAGLFTYEQYF
DNA: TGTGCCAGCAGCCAAGCGGGACTCTTTACCTACGAGCAGTACTTC

D: TRBD2
size: many
J: TRBJ2-1
V: TRBV24-1
CDR3: CATSDTRGGRGDEQFF
DNA: TGTGCCACCAGTGATACCCGGGGGGGTCGGGGCGATGAGCAGTTCTTC

D: -
size: few
J: TRBJ2-1
V: TRBV7-9
CDR3: CASSLEGDFYNEQFF
DNA: TGTGCCAGCAGCTTAGAAGGGGACTTCTACAATGAGCAGTTCTTC

D: TRBD2
size: medium-sized
J: TRBJ2-6
V: TRBV4-3
CDR3: CASSRGLAGDGANVLTF
DNA: TGCGCCAGCAGCCGAGGACTAGCGGGAGATGGGGCCAACGTCCTGACTTTC

D: -
size: -
J: TRBJ1-3
V: TRBV6-2/TRBV6-3
CDR3: CASTAGRSGNTIYF
DNA: TGTGCCAGCACCGCCGGACGGTCCGGAAACACCATATATTTT

D: -
size: many
J: TRBJ2-5
V: TRBV6-6
CDR3: CASSYTQETQYF
DNA: TGTGCCAGCAGTTACACCCAAGAGACCCAGTACTTC

D: -
size: -
J: TRBJ2-1
V: TRBV9
CDR3: CASSVGPGDTYNEQFF
DNA: TGTGCCAGCAGCGTCGGTCCGGGAGATACCTACAATGAGCAGTTCTTC

D: TRBD2
size: few
J: TRBJ2-2
V: TRBV4-1
CDR3: CASSQTQAGVNTGELFF
DNA: TGCGCCAGCAGCCAGACCCAAGCGGGGGTGAACACCGGGGAGCTGTTTTTT

D: TRBD2
size: many
J: TRBJ2-2
V: TRBV10-3
CDR3: CAIRTGGGTTGELFF
DNA: TGTGCCATCAGGACCGGGGGGGGCACCACCGGGGAGCTGTTTTTT

D: -
size: once
J: TRBJ1-6
V: TRBV28
CDR3: CASRLLGTRGSPLHF
DNA: TGTGCCAGCAGGCTTTTGGGGACTCGGGGATCACCCCTCCACTTT

D: TRBD1
size: many
J: TRBJ1-1
V: TRBV5-6
CDR3: CASSPTGGGYGNTEAFF
DNA: TGTGCCAGCAGCCCTACAGGGGGCGGTTATGGAAACACTGAAGCTTTCTTT

D: -
size: many
J: TRBJ2-5
V: TRBV5-1
CDR3: CASSYQETQYF
DNA: TGCGCCAGCAGCTACCAAGAGACCCAGTACTTC

D: -
size: many
J: TRBJ1-5
V: TRBV20-1
CDR3: CSARVPSGGGPNQPQHF
DNA: TGCAGTGCTAGAGTCCCTTCGGGAGGGGGTCCAAATCAGCCCCAGCATTTT